This TCR beta chain was sequenced in a study of CD8+ T cells in alopecia areata. Study context: Oral tofacitinib, 5 to 10 mg twice daily, was given in an open-label trial.

There are 15 residues in the CDR3. Unmatched junction bases numbered 8, after V lost 2 bases and J lost 5 bases. Germline CDR1 is GTSNPN and CDR2 is SVGIG (reference sequence). Following extraction, RNA underwent reverse transcription to cDNA, which served as the sequencing template. The table came from immunoSEQ multiplex PCR; TCRdb's copy has only in-frame clones and leaves some out. This sample has 150,000 to 180,000 clones, with about 50% found just once. The V and J genes are TRBV30 and TRBJ2-7; TRBD1 agrees at 11 bases. The sequenced sample was CD8+ T cells sorted from blood, obtained at week 0. This clonotype originated in a human donor with alopecia areata. The CDR3 spells CAWSYAGTGGDEQYF. The CDR3, as DNA: TGTGCCTGGAGTTATGCCGGGACAGGGGGAGACGAGCAGTACTTC.